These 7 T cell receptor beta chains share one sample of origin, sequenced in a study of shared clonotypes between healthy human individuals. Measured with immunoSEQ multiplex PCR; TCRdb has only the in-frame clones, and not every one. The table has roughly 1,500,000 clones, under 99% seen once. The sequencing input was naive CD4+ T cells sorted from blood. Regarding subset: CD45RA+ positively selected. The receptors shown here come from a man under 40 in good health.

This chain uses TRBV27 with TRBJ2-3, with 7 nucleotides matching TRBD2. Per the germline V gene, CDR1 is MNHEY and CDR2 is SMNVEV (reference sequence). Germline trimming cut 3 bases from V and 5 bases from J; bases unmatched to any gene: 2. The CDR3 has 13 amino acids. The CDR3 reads CASSLREGDTQYF. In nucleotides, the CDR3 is TGTGCCAGCAGTTTGAGGGAGGGAGATACGCAGTATTTT.

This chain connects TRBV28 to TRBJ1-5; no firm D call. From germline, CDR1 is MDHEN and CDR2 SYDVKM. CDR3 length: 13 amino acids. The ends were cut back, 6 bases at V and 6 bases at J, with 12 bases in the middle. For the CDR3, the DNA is TGTGCCAGCAGCCTTATTTCGGGTCAGCCCCAGCATTTT. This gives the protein CASSLISGQPQHF.

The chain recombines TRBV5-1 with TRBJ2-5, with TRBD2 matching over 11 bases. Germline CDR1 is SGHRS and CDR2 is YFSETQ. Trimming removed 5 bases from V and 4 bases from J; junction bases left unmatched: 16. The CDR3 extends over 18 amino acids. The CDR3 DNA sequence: TGCGCCAGCAGGTATCCGGGACTAGCGGATGTATCAGGAGAGACCCAGTACTTC. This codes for CASRYPGLADVSGETQYF.

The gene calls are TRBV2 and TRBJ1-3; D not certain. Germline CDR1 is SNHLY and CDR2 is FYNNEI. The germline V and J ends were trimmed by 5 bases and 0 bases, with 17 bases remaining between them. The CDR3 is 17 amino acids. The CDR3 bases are TGTGCCAGCAGTCTCCTGGCCGCCGGCTTCTCTGGAAACACCATATATTTT. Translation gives CASSLLAAGFSGNTIYF.

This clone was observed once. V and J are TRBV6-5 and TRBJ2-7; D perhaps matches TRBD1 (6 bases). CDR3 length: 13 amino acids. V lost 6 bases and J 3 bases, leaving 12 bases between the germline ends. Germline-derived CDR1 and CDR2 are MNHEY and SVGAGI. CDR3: CASSKSRGYEQYF. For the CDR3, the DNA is TGTGCCAGCAGCAAAAGCAGGGGCTACGAGCAGTACTTC.

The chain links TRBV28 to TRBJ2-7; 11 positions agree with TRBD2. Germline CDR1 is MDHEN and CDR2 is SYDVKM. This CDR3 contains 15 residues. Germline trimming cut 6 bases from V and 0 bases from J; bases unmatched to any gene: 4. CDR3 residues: CASSITSGSSYEQYF. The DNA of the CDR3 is TGTGCCAGCAGCATTACTAGCGGGAGCTCCTACGAGCAGTACTTC.

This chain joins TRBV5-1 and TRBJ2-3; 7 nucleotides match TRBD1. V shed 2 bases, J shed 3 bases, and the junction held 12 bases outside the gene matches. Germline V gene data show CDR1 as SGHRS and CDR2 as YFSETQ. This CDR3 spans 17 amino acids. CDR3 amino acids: CASSFGPQQGSTDTQYF. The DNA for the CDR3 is TGCGCCAGCAGCTTCGGCCCCCAACAGGGGAGTACAGATACGCAGTATTTT.